This T cell receptor beta chain comes out of a study of T-cell memory formation after mild COVID-19. Using constant-segment primers, 5'RACE produced TCR alpha and TCR beta cDNA libraries carrying sample barcodes and UMIs. Using its own MiXCR run on the 5' RACE reads, TCRdb lists one record per CDR3 protein. The sample gives hundreds of thousands of distinct CDR3 sequences, roughly a fifth of which show up once; about 8.2% is in the top ten. This clonotype showed up just a few times. What it binds is unknown. This CDR3 is built from 16 residues. J was trimmed by 5 bases and V by 1 base; bases with no gene match: 10. Germline V gene data show CDR1 as DFQATT and CDR2 as SNEGSKA (reference sequence). General observations from the study: Researchers could not confirm that second-wave clones peaking on day 37 targeted SARS-CoV-2.

V usage is TRBV20-1 and J usage is TRBJ2-2; 7 bases match TRBD1. The receptor was derived from an adult woman who had mild COVID-19 (a few samples of this study predate the infection). Cell type and time point are not known. Sequenced: PBMCs or a T cell subset sorted from them (not recorded which). The CDR3 region has the DNA TGCAGTGCTAGAGCCGAGGGGGCAGTTGGGACCGGGGAGCTGTTTTTT. It yields the protein CSARAEGAVGTGELFF.